The clone carrying this TCR beta chain was picked up a small number of times. Its antigen remains unknown. The sample is drawn from a study of blood T cells in healthy people across ages. Together with a sample-barcoded 5' primer, a J-beta primer mix was included in a second PCR lasting roughly 6 to 12 cycles. In TCRdb, the 5' RACE reads were re-called with MiXCR into one record per CDR3 protein. Found here are around 1,500,000 distinct CDR3 sequences, around two fifths of them singletons; the top ten hold 7.9%. Whole-study results and caveats: Naive T cell percentage by flow cytometry tracked strongly with beta diversity. The recorded TCR beta diversity per million T cells decreased in a roughly linear manner with age.

The sequenced sample consisted of blood. This receptor was obtained from a woman younger than 30 in good health.

The CDR3 DNA reads as TGCAGTGCGCCCATGGTAACAGATACGCAGTATTTT. It translates to CSAPMVTDTQYF. The gene calls are TRBV20-1 and TRBJ2-3, with D hard to call. CDR3 size: 12 residues. CDR1 is DFQATT and CDR2 is SNEGSKA in the germline V gene (reference sequence). Trimming cost V 6 bases and J 3 bases, with 10 bases left between them.